These 6 T cell receptor beta chains share one sample of origin, sequenced in a study of blood T cell repertoires in COVID-19 (TCRdb year 2020). Library preparation used the immunoSEQ multiplex PCR assay. The table comes from immuneACCESS by way of TCRdb, which keeps in-frame sequences with V and J called. Part of the clones is missing from these tables; in studies checked, under half for an unresolved V gene and the rest for unknown reasons. Present in this sample are about 250,000 clones, roughly 89% of which were seen just once. The ten largest clonotypes hold around 0.84% of the sample. Sequenced: peripheral blood. The receptors originated from a man aged 25 to 45 with acute or convalescent COVID-19.

This clone was counted a single time. The CDR3: CASSLGGGRAFF. CDR3 coding DNA: TGTGCCAGCAGCTTAGGGGGAGGTCGAGCTTTCTTT. The rearrangement links TRBV7-8 to TRBJ1-1; no reliable D call. CDR1 is SGHVS, CDR2 FQNEAQ, per germline. The V end lost 1 base, the J end lost 10 bases, and 10 bases lay between the germline ends. CDR3 size: 12 residues.

The J gene is TRBJ1-2, the V gene TRBV18, with 8 bases fitting TRBD1. V dropped 3 bases and J dropped 6; count of bases not matched to a gene: 9. The germline gives CDR1 KGHSH, CDR2 LQKENI. CDR3 length: 15 residues. The CDR3 nucleotides are TGTGCCAGCTCACCGCGTGGACAGGGAAGGGATGGCTACACCTTC. It codes for CASSPRGQGRDGYTF. Filled out from reference TRBV18 and TRBJ1-2, the complete variable domain reads NAGVMQNPRHLVRRRGQEARLRCSPMKGHSHVYWYRQLPEEGLKFMVYLQKENIIDESGMPKERFSAEFPKEGPSILRIQQVVRGDSAAYFCASSPRGQGRDGYTFGSGTRLTVV.

V is TRBV18 and J is TRBJ1-3; D is ambiguous. The CDR3 sequence is 13 residues long. With 4 bases removed from V and 8 bases from J, the gap between germline ends came to 12 bases. From germline, CDR1 is KGHSH and CDR2 LQKENI. The CDR3 sequence is CASSREAAYTIYF. DNA of the CDR3: TGTGCCAGCTCACGGGAGGCGGCGTACACCATATATTTT. The full variable domain, rest sourced from reference TRBV18 and TRBJ1-3, is NAGVMQNPRHLVRRRGQEARLRCSPMKGHSHVYWYRQLPEEGLKFMVYLQKENIIDESGMPKERFSAEFPKEGPSILRIQQVVRGDSAAYFCASSREAAYTIYFGEGSWLTVV.

The chain carries TRBV12-3 or TRBV12-4 and TRBJ2-1; 8 bases align to TRBD1. With 11 bases clipped from V and 10 bases from J, the junction kept 13 bases outside the gene matches. The CDR3 has 13 residues. The chain's CDR3 is CAVGGGQVEEQFF. The CDR3 bases are TGTGCCGTAGGTGGGGGACAGGTTGAGGAGCAGTTCTTC.

The chain employs TRBV6-5 and TRBJ1-5; D is ambiguous. V was trimmed by 0 bases and J by 3 bases, leaving 9 bases between them. The CDR3 totals 15 residues. Germline V gene lookup returns CDR1 MNHEY and CDR2 SVGAGI. This CDR3 is CASSYSRGFNQPQHF. CDR3 bases: TGTGCCAGCAGTTACTCGAGAGGGTTCAATCAGCCCCAGCATTTT.

This clone has just one count. V and J are TRBV14 and TRBJ2-4, with D maybe TRBD1 (5 bases). This CDR3 has 16 residues. V was shortened by 0 bases and J by 6 bases, with 15 bases between the two germline ends. The germline gives CDR1 SGHDN, CDR2 FVKESK. The CDR3 DNA reads TGTGCCAGCAGCCAAGATCTGCCCAGCACAGGAAACATTCAGTACTTC. Translating gives CASSQDLPSTGNIQYF.